Following are 19 T cell receptor beta chains from one sample sequenced in a study of cytomegalovirus exposure and HLA in healthy donors. It was with 60 Vbeta and 13 Jbeta primers that the PCR ran. Produced via immunoSEQ multiplex PCR; TCRdb's table is partial and in-frame only. The repertoire holds 65,000 to 90,000 clones, with roughly 78% as singletons. The source material was PBMCs. The receptors come from a man aged 25 to 45 in good health and CMV-seronegative.

The rearrangement uses TRBV5-1 and TRBJ1-2; tentatively, D is TRBD1 (6 bases). This CDR3 is 16 amino acids long. The ends were cut back, 0 bases at V and 5 bases at J, with 17 bases in the middle. The germline V gene has CDR1 SGHRS and CDR2 YFSETQ. CDR3 sequence: CASSLGPPGEGYGYTF. CDR3 DNA sequence: TGCGCCAGCAGCTTGGGGCCCCCAGGGGAAGGATATGGCTACACCTTC.

This clone is medium-sized in the sample. The chain links TRBV6-1 to TRBJ2-3; 7 bases are a match to TRBD1. V lost 8 bases, J lost 4 bases, and 12 bases stayed unmatched. Germline values: CDR1 MNHNS, CDR2 SASEGT. The CDR3 length is 15 residues. The DNA of the CDR3 is TGTGCCAGCGTCCCTAGACAGGGCGTCGCAGATACGCAGTATTTT. Its protein is CASVPRQGVADTQYF.

The chain employs TRBV15 and TRBJ2-7, with D tentatively TRBD2 (5 bases). The germline CDR1 and CDR2 sequences are LNHNV and YYDKDF (reference sequence). Trimming cost V 3 bases and J 5 bases, with 11 bases left between them. The CDR3 has 13 amino acids. Written as DNA, the CDR3 is TGTGCCACCAGCAGCCGGGGAGAGAACGAGCAGTACTTC. The encoded protein is CATSSRGENEQYF.

The rearrangement links TRBV5-1 to TRBJ1-6; 7 bases align to TRBD1. This CDR3 comprises 15 residues. Germline CDR1 and CDR2: SGHRS and YFSETQ. V was clipped by 4 bases and J by 6 bases; unmatched bases: 7. This chain's CDR3 is CASSDRDSINSPLHF. The CDR3 coding sequence is TGCGCCAGCAGCGACAGGGACAGCATTAATTCACCCCTCCACTTT.

The sample holds one count of this clone. The chain has TRBV28 and TRBJ1-2; D uncertain. The germline gives CDR1 MDHEN, CDR2 SYDVKM. Trimming removed 2 bases from V and 0 bases from J, with 7 bases in between. There are 14 residues in the CDR3. CDR3 protein: CASSLAEANYGYTF. CDR3 DNA sequence: TGTGCCAGCAGTTTAGCAGAAGCTAACTATGGCTACACCTTC.

The chain is built from TRBV6-6 and TRBJ2-1; D gene unclear. Germline CDR1 is MNHNY and CDR2 is SVGAGI (reference sequence). Trimming left V 2 bases short and J 9 bases short, with 14 bases between. The length of the CDR3 is 14 residues. The CDR3: CASSYVLPGGEQFF. The DNA for the CDR3 is TGTGCCAGCAGTTACGTGCTACCCGGCGGTGAGCAGTTCTTC.

This chain uses TRBV10-3 with TRBJ2-2; 10 positions agree with TRBD2. The CDR3 loop spans 16 amino acids. V trimming: 2 bases; J trimming: 6 bases; junction bases outside the gene matches: 6. Germline CDR1 and CDR2: ENHRY and SYGVKD. In DNA form, the CDR3 reads TGTGCCATCAGTGAGACAAGCGGGGGGGCCGCCGGGGAGCTGTTTTTT. Protein product: CAISETSGGAAGELFF.

This clone was picked up a small number of times. This rearrangement joins TRBV30 to TRBJ1-2; 8 bases agree with TRBD1. Germline CDR1 is GTSNPN and CDR2 is SVGIG (reference sequence). Trimming cost V 3 bases and J 8 bases; bases outside gene matches: 20. The CDR3 is 17 amino acids. The CDR3 sequence is CAWRADFNRGMRGGYTF. The CDR3, as DNA: TGTGCCTGGAGGGCCGACTTCAACAGGGGGATGAGAGGAGGCTACACCTTC.

The chain combines TRBV18 with TRBJ2-7, with D possibly TRBD1 on 6 matching bases. The V gene lost 0 bases and the J gene lost 5 bases, with 11 bases spanning the gap. The CDR3 loop spans 14 amino acids. Germline values: CDR1 KGHSH, CDR2 LQKENI. CDR3 residues: CASSPPARDNEQYF. In DNA, the CDR3 is TGTGCCAGCTCACCACCGGCCAGGGACAACGAGCAGTACTTC.

This sequence joins TRBV10-3 and TRBJ2-4; D may be TRBD2 (5 bases). Germline V lookup: CDR1 ENHRY, CDR2 SYGVKD. The CDR3 contains 16 residues. The V end was cut by 3 bases, the J end by 0 bases, with 12 bases between. CDR3 sequence: CAISERETRAKNIQYF. The DNA for the CDR3 is TGTGCCATCAGTGAACGGGAAACCCGAGCCAAAAACATTCAGTACTTC.

The chain employs TRBV7-8 and TRBJ2-7; the D gene is possibly TRBD1 (5 bases). This CDR3 spans 14 amino acids. The V gene's germline CDR1 is SGHVS and CDR2 FQNEAQ. V was cut by 5 bases and J by 3 bases, with 14 bases left in between. This CDR3 reads CASSVQQGFYEQYF. The CDR3 DNA reads TGTGCCAGCAGCGTCCAGCAGGGTTTCTACGAGCAGTACTTC.

The chain recombines TRBV6-6 with TRBJ1-2; 9 bases are shared with TRBD1. The trim removed 6 bases at V and 6 bases at J, leaving 5 bases unmatched. Germline CDR1 is MNHNY and CDR2 is SVGAGI (reference sequence). The CDR3 has 13 residues. The CDR3 bases are TGTGCCAGCAGAGGGACAGGGCAAGATGGCTACACCTTC. Amino acid sequence: CASRGTGQDGYTF.

In this sample, this clone turned up a few times. The chain links TRBV5-1 to TRBJ1-1; D might be TRBD1 (5 bases). Trimming left V 3 bases short and J 2 bases short, with 14 bases between. CDR1 and CDR2 (germline): SGHRS, YFSETQ. The CDR3 sequence is 15 residues long. CDR3 in amino acids: CASSSPLDRNTEAFF. The CDR3 coding sequence is TGCGCCAGCAGCTCACCACTCGACAGAAACACTGAAGCTTTCTTT.

V and J are TRBV6-5 and TRBJ1-1; 7 nucleotides match TRBD1. The germline CDR1 and CDR2 sequences are MNHEY and SVGAGI. The CDR3 spans 12 residues. V dropped 8 bases and J dropped 4; count of bases not matched to a gene: 4. The CDR3 spells CASSGQLTEAFF. The CDR3, as DNA: TGTGCCAGCTCGGGACAGCTCACTGAAGCTTTCTTT.

The gene calls are TRBV27 and TRBJ1-2, with 10 bases matching TRBD1. The CDR3 runs to 15 residues. The junction had 7 bases not matched to a gene; V was cut back by 5 bases and J by 4 bases. Looked up from germline, CDR1 is MNHEY and CDR2 is SMNVEV (reference sequence). DNA for the CDR3: TGTGCCAGCAGTCCACAGCGACAGGGGGCCTATGGCTACACCTTC. Translated: CASSPQRQGAYGYTF.

The chain couples TRBV6-6 to TRBJ2-7; 7 nucleotides agree with TRBD1. CDR3 length equals 15 residues. The germline V gene has CDR1 MNHNY and CDR2 SVGAGI (reference sequence). J lost 6 bases, V lost 3 bases, and 11 bases had no gene match. The CDR3 DNA sequence: TGTGCCAGCAGTTATAGAAGGGGGACAGAGGGCGAGCAGTACTTC. Protein product: CASSYRRGTEGEQYF.

On this clone itself: The junction differs from germline at one of its ends, possibly a read error. This chain joins TRBV7-9 and TRBJ1-2; D is perhaps TRBD1 (6 bases). CDR3 length: 12 residues. Germline V CDR1 and CDR2: SEHNR, FQNEAQ (reference sequence). Written as DNA, the CDR3 is TGTTCCAGCAGCTATCCGGACAGTCCGTGCACCTTC. This translates into CSSSYPDSPCTF.

The V gene is TRBV5-1, the J gene TRBJ2-7; 10 positions agree with TRBD1. This CDR3 is built from 14 residues. The V and J ends lost 4 bases and 4 bases, in that order; junction bases with no gene match: 5. Germline V gene data show CDR1 as SGHRS and CDR2 as YFSETQ. In nucleotides, the CDR3 is TGCGCCAGCAGCGACCGGGACAGGGGTTACGAGCAGTACTTC. It yields the protein CASSDRDRGYEQYF.

This CDR3 is CASRLTGNTEAFF. The CDR3 DNA reads as TGTGCCAGCAGGTTGACAGGGAACACTGAAGCTTTCTTT. The rearrangement uses TRBV28 and TRBJ1-1; tentatively, D is TRBD1 (6 bases). The CDR3 contains 13 residues. Germline V lookup: CDR1 MDHEN, CDR2 SYDVKM. V lost 6 bases and J lost 1, with 9 bases in between. Full variable domain (remainder filled in from reference TRBV28 and TRBJ1-1): DVKVTQSSRYLVKRTGEKVFLECVQDMDHENMFWYRQDPGLGLRLIYFSYDVKMKEKGDIPEGYSVSREKKERFSLILESASTNQTSMYLCASRLTGNTEAFFGQGTRLTVV.